The 20 T cell receptor beta chains below come from one sample, sequenced in a study of CD8 T cells in ankylosing spondylitis. Antigen specificity for these receptors is unknown. TCRdb processed the 5' RACE reads anew with MiXCR; each CDR3 protein has one entry. Among about 210,000 distinct CDR3 sequences, around 7.9% were seen once, and the ten largest hold approximately 15%. Study conclusions and caveats: One TCR beta motif, made up of under ten highly homologous variants, appeared characteristic of ankylosing spondylitis blood.

Sequenced input: blood, either unsorted or a sorted T cell fraction (not recorded which). The receptors were gathered from a male donor with ankylosing spondylitis.

Note on this clonotype: A read error may be the cause here, since a much bigger clone is one base away. No conserved phenylalanine or tryptophan is present at the end of the CDR3, so a read error is the likely explanation. The chain has TRBV29-1 and TRBJ2-1, with TRBD2 matching 7 bases. In germline, CDR1 is SQVTM, CDR2 ANQGSEA. This CDR3 comprises 11 residues. Trimming at V came to 8 bases and at J to 6 bases, leaving 4 bases not matched to a gene. The CDR3 reads CSLWEGNEQFI. DNA for the CDR3: TGCAGCCTCTGGGAGGGCAATGAGCAGTTCATC.

This clonotype has at least ten counts. V gene TRBV15 combines with J gene TRBJ2-5; D is perhaps TRBD1 (5 bases). V was pared by 1 base and J by 1 base, with 10 bases between. The CDR3 length is 15 residues. Germline assignment: CDR1 LNHNV and CDR2 YYDKDF (reference sequence). The DNA for the CDR3 is TGTGCCACCAGCAGAGGAAGGGGCGTCCAAGAGACCCAGTACTTC. This gives the protein CATSRGRGVQETQYF.

The chain joins TRBV4-2 to TRBJ2-1; 7 nucleotides line up with TRBD2. After removal of 1 base from V and 2 bases from J, the junction contained 2 bases not matched to a gene. CDR1 LGHNA and CDR2 YNFKEQ come from the germline V gene. The CDR3 length is 15 residues. CDR3 DNA sequence: TGTGCCAGCAGCCAAGCCCTAGCGGCCTACAATGAGCAGTTCTTC. Translated: CASSQALAAYNEQFF.

This clonotype was counted a few times. The V and J genes are TRBV20-1 and TRBJ2-6; D gene ambiguous. Germline loops: CDR1 DFQATT, CDR2 SNEGSKA (reference sequence). CDR3 size: 17 residues. Trimming cost V 1 base and J 1 base, with 14 bases left between them. The CDR3 loop is CSARGKAQVSGANVLTF. In DNA, the CDR3 is TGCAGTGCTAGAGGAAAAGCCCAAGTATCTGGGGCCAACGTCCTGACTTTC.

The rearrangement joins TRBV7-9 to TRBJ2-3; D is uncertain. Germline-derived CDR1 and CDR2 are SEHNR and FQNEAQ (reference sequence). Trimming took off 4 bases at V and 4 bases at J, with 6 bases between the two ends. The CDR3 is 12 residues long. The CDR3 spells CASSWSPDTQYF. In DNA form, the CDR3 reads TGTGCCAGCAGCTGGAGCCCAGATACGCAGTATTTT.

The chain carries TRBV24-1 and TRBJ2-7, with D uncertain. V gave up 5 bases and J gave up 6 bases, with 16 bases separating them. This CDR3 is built from 14 residues. Germline V CDR1 and CDR2: KGHDR, SFDVKD. CDR3 sequence: CATSGPSGDGEQYF. The CDR3 bases are TGTGCCACCAGTGGACCCTCTGGGGATGGCGAGCAGTACTTC.

The chain recombines TRBV5-6 with TRBJ2-1, with 12 positions matching TRBD1. CDR3 size: 17 residues. J gave up 6 bases and V 0 bases, and 7 bases lay outside the gene matches. From germline, CDR1 is SGHDT and CDR2 YYEEEE. The CDR3 reads CASSLARGQGARNEQFF. The CDR3 nucleotides read TGTGCCAGCAGCTTGGCCCGGGGACAGGGGGCGCGCAATGAGCAGTTCTTC.

This clonotype was observed many times. The chain joins TRBV24-1 to TRBJ2-5; 9 bases are shared with TRBD1. The CDR3 sequence is 15 residues long. J gave up 7 bases and V 4 bases, and 9 bases lay outside the gene matches. Germline values: CDR1 KGHDR, CDR2 SFDVKD. The CDR3 protein is CATSDLRTGEGTQYF. The CDR3 nucleotides read TGTGCCACCAGTGACTTGAGGACAGGGGAAGGGACCCAGTACTTC.

This clonotype was recorded a few times. The genes are TRBV4-3 and TRBJ1-2; TRBD1 matches 7 bases. CDR1 is LGHNA, CDR2 YSLEER, per germline. V was pared by 0 bases and J by 3 bases, with 7 bases of the junction left unmatched. The CDR3 has 16 amino acids. CDR3 region: CASSQDKPTGDYGYTF. The DNA of the CDR3 is TGCGCCAGCAGCCAAGATAAACCCACAGGGGACTATGGCTACACCTTC.

This clonotype was observed at least ten times. The chain links TRBV29-1 to TRBJ2-2; 9 nucleotides line up with TRBD1. V was clipped by 7 bases and J by 7 bases; unmatched bases: 7. The CDR3 totals 13 residues. Germline lookup yields CDR1 SQVTM and CDR2 ANQGSEA. DNA of the CDR3: TGCAGCGGTACGGGACAGGGTAGCGGGGAGCTGTTTTTT. Its translation: CSGTGQGSGELFF.

This chain uses TRBV4-3 with TRBJ2-7; the match to TRBD1 covers 7 bases. V dropped 1 base and J dropped 2; count of bases not matched to a gene: 8. Germline V lookup: CDR1 LGHNA, CDR2 YSLEER. The CDR3 loop spans 16 amino acids. CDR3 DNA: TGCGCCAGCAGCCAAGGGACAGGTTTTAGTCCCTACGAGCAGTACTTC. Translated, it gives CASSQGTGFSPYEQYF.

This clonotype was detected ten times or more. This chain uses TRBV7-9 with TRBJ1-4, with TRBD1 matching 7 bases. This CDR3 region has 13 residues. Germline loops: CDR1 SEHNR, CDR2 FQNEAQ (reference sequence). Unmatched junction bases numbered 4, after V lost 5 bases and J lost 7 bases. CDR3 in DNA: TGTGCCAGCAGCCCGCAGGGGGTTGAAAAACTGTTTTTT. Its protein is CASSPQGVEKLFF.

There are a few counts of this clonotype. The chain is built from TRBV6-1 and TRBJ2-7; weak D call: TRBD2 (6 bases). The V gene's germline CDR1 is MNHNS and CDR2 SASEGT. V dropped 3 bases and J dropped 0 bases, with 15 bases sitting between them. This CDR3 is built from 16 residues. The CDR3 nucleotides read TGTGCCAGCAGTGACCTTTGGAGGGACCTCTCCTACGAGCAGTACTTC. Translation: CASSDLWRDLSYEQYF.

In this sample, this clonotype turned up many times. The chain has TRBV12-3 or TRBV12-4 and TRBJ2-1, with D possibly TRBD2 on 5 matching bases. The V gene lost 2 bases and the J gene lost 6 bases, with 32 bases spanning the gap. The CDR3 consists of 21 residues. The CDR3 nucleotides are TGTGCCAGCAGTTTATTTTCGGCGGTAGCCCGTAGCGACACACTTCCCAATGAGCAGTTCTTC. The encoded protein is CASSLFSAVARSDTLPNEQFF.

This clonotype was picked up many times. The chain recombines TRBV29-1 with TRBJ2-2, with D tentatively TRBD2 (6 bases). The germline CDR1 and CDR2 sequences are SQVTM and ANQGSEA. Between the trimmed V and J ends, which lost 4 bases and 9 bases, there was a span of 12 bases. This CDR3 has 12 amino acids. CDR3 sequence: CSVVGEERELFF. The CDR3 coding sequence is TGCAGCGTTGTTGGGGAGGAGCGGGAGCTGTTTTTT.

This clonotype appeared a few times. This sequence joins TRBV7-9 and TRBJ1-4, with 8 bases fitting TRBD1. Unmatched junction bases numbered 5, after V lost 6 bases and J lost 5 bases. Germline V gene sequence: CDR1 SEHNR, CDR2 FQNEAQ (reference sequence). This CDR3 contains 14 residues. CDR3 sequence: CASSSDRVNEKLFF. The CDR3 bases are TGTGCCAGCAGTTCGGACAGGGTCAATGAAAAACTGTTTTTT.

This clonotype was seen ten or more times. The gene calls are TRBV12-3 or TRBV12-4 and TRBJ2-7, with TRBD1 matching over 8 bases. The junction had 6 bases not matched to a gene; V was cut back by 1 base and J by 7 bases. CDR3 length equals 14 residues. The CDR3 DNA reads as TGTGCCAGCAGTTTAGGGCAGGGGGCTAAAGAGCAGTACTTC. Its protein is CASSLGQGAKEQYF.

This clonotype was counted many times. The genes are TRBV28 and TRBJ2-1; D not certain. The V end was cut by 7 bases, the J end by 2 bases, with 21 bases between. This CDR3 spans 17 amino acids. In germline, CDR1 is MDHEN, CDR2 SYDVKM. The CDR3 region is CASTPALRAHTYNEQFF. The CDR3 coding sequence is TGTGCCAGCACCCCAGCGTTACGAGCGCATACCTACAATGAGCAGTTCTTC. Filled out from reference TRBV28 and TRBJ2-1, the complete variable domain reads DVKVTQSSRYLVKRTGEKVFLECVQDMDHENMFWYRQDPGLGLRLIYFSYDVKMKEKGDIPEGYSVSREKKERFSLILESASTNQTSMYLCASTPALRAHTYNEQFFGPGTRLTVL.

This clonotype was seen repeatedly, ten times or more. V usage is TRBV7-9 and J usage is TRBJ2-7; TRBD1 aligns across 8 bases. The CDR3 loop spans 16 amino acids. Looked up from germline, CDR1 is SEHNR and CDR2 is FQNEAQ (reference sequence). J lost 5 bases, V lost 0 bases, and 9 bases had no gene match. The CDR3 nucleotides read TGTGCCAGCAGCTTAGCGGCGGACAGGGCGTTCGACGAGCAGTACTTC. Encoded protein: CASSLAADRAFDEQYF.

This clonotype occurred many times. V gene TRBV28 combines with J gene TRBJ2-3, with 7 nucleotides matching TRBD1. V was clipped by 6 bases and J by 2 bases; unmatched bases: 8. CDR1 and CDR2 (germline): MDHEN, SYDVKM. The CDR3 length is 15 residues. The CDR3 region is CASRLTGRNTDTQYF. CDR3 coding DNA: TGTGCCAGCAGGCTGACAGGGCGCAACACAGATACGCAGTATTTT. Combining the CDR3 with reference TRBV28 and TRBJ2-3 gives the whole variable domain DVKVTQSSRYLVKRTGEKVFLECVQDMDHENMFWYRQDPGLGLRLIYFSYDVKMKEKGDIPEGYSVSREKKERFSLILESASTNQTSMYLCASRLTGRNTDTQYFGPGTRLTVL.